This paragraph reports one TCR beta chain. This clonotype occurred many times. Its antigen remains unidentified. Per-base qualities were not stored, and no clone one base away is much larger. To prepare the library, 5' RACE was applied. Sequencing was carried out with an Illumina HiSeq 2500. A second PCR of about 7 to 12 cycles was performed with a sample-barcoded 5' primer and a J-beta primer mix. A unique molecular identifier was introduced onto each TCR beta cDNA molecule by a template-switch 5' adaptor carrying 12 random nucleotides. Each sample yielded at least 2.5 million CDR3-containing paired-end reads. All of the RNA was converted into first-strand cDNA using the Mint cDNA synthesis kit, with a TRBC-specific oligonucleotide serving as the primer. Following uracil-DNA glycosylase treatment, a first 18-cycle PCR with universal primers M1SS and BC2_uni_R was performed on all cDNA. The study's own analysis went as follows. For normalization, 1 million high-quality reads were randomly selected from each sample, with every read carrying a distinct molecular identifier. Reads sharing molecular identifiers were discarded rather than binned into consensus sequences. MiTCR, set to a Q25 quality threshold and the strictest error-elimination algorithm, was used for CDR3 identification, clonotype clustering and error correction. A nonparametric unseen species model using Euler transformation provided a lower-bound estimate of total TCR beta diversity. TCRdb redid the processing of the public reads, applying fastp at Q25 and MiXCR, and retained in-frame beta chains. Every distinct CDR3 protein forms one entry, paired with its most common genes and DNA. These V and J calls derive from TCRdb rather than the authors' analysis. In all, the sample holds around 1,700,000 distinct CDR3 sequences, and roughly 27% of those were seen once. The ten biggest clones cover 7% to 9% of the sample.

The sample comes from a study of blood T cells in healthy people across ages (dated by TCRdb to between 2015 and 2016). For the study in its entirety: In model experiments, template switching captured roughly one uniquely barcoded TCR beta cDNA molecule for every two T cells. To track age-related changes in TCR beta repertoire diversity, the study relied on deep sequencing normalized with unique cDNA molecular identifiers. Four age groups were formed from the donors: young (average 16 years), middle-aged (approximately 40), aged (about 62) and long-lived (around 80). To avoid experimental bias, donors of different ages were randomly spread across the sequencing lanes. For two donors (one aged 18 to 30 and one aged 80 or older), the study analyzed two additional independent replicas of 1 million unique cDNA reads from the same blood draw. Summary of the overall study and its limitations: Donor CMV infection status was unknown, potentially confounding age-related changes in expanded clonotypes. Compared with the aged group, more naive CD4+ T cells, fewer expanded clones and increased TCR diversity were shown by the long-lived group, suggesting age selection. Total diversity estimates from one million sequenced T cells were considered lower bounds and underestimates. Observed TCR beta diversity correlated strongly with the percentage of naive T cells measured by flow cytometry. Observed TCR beta diversity per million T cells fell roughly linearly with age, and a significant reduction was already apparent by age around 40. Because profiling used bulk unsorted PBMCs, naive and antigen-experienced compartments could not be compared conclusively.

The CDR3 covers 15 residues, taking in both the cysteine and the phenylalanine. Only the CDR3 portion is preserved as DNA: 45 bases, with reading frame beginning at the first base. Looking up the germline V gene yields CDR1 SGDLS and CDR2 YYNGEE. Compared with germline, V lacks 4 bases and J lacks 4 bases; bases without a gene match: 8. Donors were 39 systemically healthy Caucasian individuals from Russia aged roughly 6 to 90 years. Around 9.7 milliliters of peripheral blood were collected from each donor into EDTA-treated Vacutainer tubes. Ficoll-Paque density-gradient centrifugation was used to isolate PBMCs, with at least 6 million per sample. Trizol reagent was used to extract total RNA from PBMCs, with at least 6 micrograms per sample. The percentages of naive CD45RAhigh/CD27high T cells were determined by flow cytometry on a PBMC aliquot from every donor.

This chain joins TRBV9 to TRBJ2-7; TRBD2 matches 10 bases in the middle. This receptor was identified in a woman under 40 in good health. The material sequenced was blood. The CDR3 region: CASSPSGSIGYEQYF. The nucleotide sequence reads as follows: TGTGCCAGCAGCCCTAGCGGGAGTATTGGGTACGAGCAGTACTTC.